These 22 T cell receptor beta chains came from one sample sequenced in a study of blood T cell repertoires in COVID-19. Method: immunoSEQ multiplex PCR; TCRdb's copy keeps in-frame clones and lacks some. The sample lists around 180,000 clones; approximately 73% were seen once. Sequenced input: PBMCs or T cells enriched from blood (not recorded which). The receptors derive from a woman in her 50s with acute COVID-19.

The rearrangement links TRBV6-1 to TRBJ2-7; possible D gene TRBD2, 6 bases. V lost 3 bases and J lost 6, with 12 bases in between. Looked up from germline, CDR1 is MNHNS and CDR2 is SASEGT. This CDR3 region has 13 residues. Here the CDR3 reads CASSESGSVEQYV. The CDR3, as DNA: TGTGCCAGCAGTGAGAGCGGGTCCGTCGAGCAGTACGTC.

With regard to this clone: In the same sample, other DNA sequences code for this CDR3. The rearrangement uses TRBV6-5 and TRBJ2-2, with 7 positions matching TRBD1. This CDR3 is built from 15 residues. The trim removed 8 bases at V and 2 bases at J, leaving 8 bases unmatched. Germline V gene lookup returns CDR1 MNHEY and CDR2 SVGAGI. As DNA, the CDR3 is TGTGCCAGCTCCCCCGGGACAGTAAACACCGGGGAGCTGTTTTTT. This translates into CASSPGTVNTGELFF.

The CDR3 protein is CASSFGRATNEKLFF. For the CDR3, the DNA is TGCGCCAGCAGCTTCGGGAGAGCAACTAATGAAAAACTGTTTTTT. The rearrangement joins TRBV5-1 to TRBJ1-4; D gene uncertain. Germline CDR1 and CDR2: SGHRS and YFSETQ. The CDR3 sequence is 15 residues long. V lost 2 bases and J 0 bases, leaving 8 bases between the germline ends.

The CDR3 nucleotides read TGTGCCAGCAGTGTGCAGGGTGGGGAGACCCAGTACTTC. It specifies CASSVQGGETQYF. The gene calls are TRBV6-4 and TRBJ2-5; a weak D match, TRBD1 (5 bases). The V end lost 4 bases, the J end lost 5 bases, and 11 bases lay between the germline ends. The CDR3 is 13 residues long. Germline assignment: CDR1 MRHNA and CDR2 SNTAGT.

The rearrangement joins TRBV5-4 to TRBJ1-1; tentatively, D is TRBD1 (6 bases). Trimming pared 6 bases from V and 2 bases from J, leaving 17 bases between. CDR1 and CDR2 from the germline V gene are SGHNT and YYREEE (reference sequence). The CDR3 runs to 15 residues. CDR3 in amino acids: CASNLKQGTNTEAFF. CDR3 nucleotides: TGTGCCAGCAACCTAAAACAGGGAACTAACACTGAAGCTTTCTTT.

Here the CDR3 reads CASNAFGQVGGELFF. The CDR3 region has the DNA TGTGCCAGCAACGCATTTGGACAGGTCGGTGGGGAGCTGTTTTTT. The rearrangement joins TRBV27 to TRBJ2-2, with 7 nucleotides matching TRBD1. The CDR3 extends over 15 amino acids. Trimming took 7 bases from V and 8 from J; bases not matched to a gene: 13. In germline, CDR1 is MNHEY, CDR2 SMNVEV (reference sequence).

This clone occurred a few times. The gene calls are TRBV10-3 and TRBJ2-1; no clear D. V shed 2 bases and J shed 7 bases, with 18 bases lying between them. Germline V gene sequence: CDR1 ENHRY, CDR2 SYGVKD. The CDR3 is 16 residues long. CDR3 sequence reads: CAISEAGQASRNEQFF. CDR3 coding DNA: TGTGCCATCAGTGAGGCTGGGCAGGCCTCGAGAAATGAGCAGTTCTTC.

CDR3 coding DNA: TGTGCCAGCAGTGAAGGAGTAGCGGGGATAGCCAAAAACATTCAGTACTTC. It codes for CASSEGVAGIAKNIQYF. The gene calls are TRBV2 and TRBJ2-4, with 8 bases identical to TRBD2. V shed 1 base and J 0 bases; nucleotides not matched to a gene: 5. This CDR3 has 17 amino acids. Germline loops: CDR1 SNHLY, CDR2 FYNNEI.

The rearrangement uses TRBV6-6 and TRBJ1-2; D may be TRBD1 (5 bases). The CDR3 consists of 14 residues. With 2 bases removed from V and 8 bases from J, the gap between germline ends came to 15 bases. The germline gives CDR1 MNHNY, CDR2 SVGAGI (reference sequence). CDR3 amino acids: CASSYRRAEGGYTF. The CDR3 DNA reads as TGTGCCAGCAGTTACAGGAGGGCGGAGGGGGGCTACACCTTC.

The chain joins TRBV7-3 to TRBJ2-1, with 9 bases fitting TRBD1. This CDR3 spans 13 amino acids. Germline loops: CDR1 SGHTA, CDR2 FQGTGA. Trimming cost V 5 bases and J 10 bases; bases outside gene matches: 6. CDR3 amino acids: CASSRTGVGEQFF. CDR3 nucleotides: TGTGCCAGCAGCCGGACAGGGGTAGGGGAGCAGTTCTTC.

This CDR3 reads CASTKTGLTEAFF. As DNA, the CDR3 is TGTGCCAGCACCAAGACAGGCCTCACTGAAGCTTTCTTT. This chain links TRBV6-5 with TRBJ1-1; TRBD1 might be the D (6 bases). The CDR3 consists of 13 residues. V was shortened by 7 bases and J by 4 bases, with 13 bases between the two germline ends. In germline, CDR1 is MNHEY, CDR2 SVGAGI.

In its sample, this clone ranks as medium-sized. The sample has other DNA sequences that encode this CDR3 too. The CDR3 sequence: CASRPGTGGNQPQHF. CDR3 DNA sequence: TGTGCCAGTAGACCCGGGACAGGGGGCAATCAGCCCCAGCATTTT. The rearrangement uses TRBV19 and TRBJ1-5, with TRBD1 matching over 10 bases. Germline V gene data show CDR1 as LNHDA and CDR2 as SQIVND (reference sequence). Losses at the gene ends were 6 bases for V and 2 bases for J; bases not matched to a gene: 4. This CDR3 contains 15 residues. The full variable domain, completed using reference TRBV19 and TRBJ1-5, is DGGITQSPKYLFRKEGQNVTLSCEQNLNHDAMYWYRQDPGQGLRLIYYSQIVNDFQKGDIAEGYSVSREKKESFPLTVTSAQKNPTAFYLCASRPGTGGNQPQHFGDGTRLSIL.

This chain joins TRBV12-3 or TRBV12-4 and TRBJ2-1; 8 nucleotides align to TRBD1. This CDR3 region has 13 residues. V was clipped by 8 bases and J by 10 bases; unmatched bases: 10. Here the CDR3 DNA reads TGTGCCAGCGGACCGGGACAGGTAAACGAGCAGTTCTTC. The encoded protein is CASGPGQVNEQFF.

This clone was detected only once. The DNA of the CDR3 is TGTGCCACCAGTAAGCGAGCGGGCGCTAGCACAGATACGCAGTATTTT. Protein: CATSKRAGASTDTQYF. The V call is TRBV24-1, the J call TRBJ2-3; the D gene is possibly TRBD2 (6 bases). V lost 6 bases, J lost 0 bases, and 15 bases lay in between. The germline gives CDR1 KGHDR, CDR2 SFDVKD. The CDR3 is 16 amino acids.

V gene TRBV4-3 combines with J gene TRBJ1-3; no definite D call. The CDR3 runs to 17 residues. V was trimmed by 0 bases and J by 2 bases, leaving 14 bases between them. Germline V gene sequence: CDR1 LGHNA, CDR2 YSLEER. DNA for the CDR3: TGCGCCAGCAGCCAAGATCTCGATACCGACACTGGAAACACCATATATTTT. It codes for CASSQDLDTDTGNTIYF.

This chain links TRBV5-4 with TRBJ1-2; TRBD1 matches at 8 bases. The V segment lost 0 bases and the J segment 3 bases; nucleotides outside the gene matches: 7. This CDR3 comprises 16 residues. CDR1 and CDR2 from the germline V gene are SGHNT and YYREEE (reference sequence). The CDR3 DNA sequence: TGTGCCAGCAGCTTGGGAGGACAGGGAATGGACTATGGCTACACCTTC. Translated, it gives CASSLGGQGMDYGYTF.

This clone occurred once. The gene calls are TRBV4-1 and TRBJ2-3; 8 bases fit TRBD2. Germline V gene sequence: CDR1 MGHRA, CDR2 YSYEKL. V dropped 0 bases and J dropped 1; count of bases not matched to a gene: 6. The CDR3 totals 17 residues. CDR3 region: CASSQDVRLARTDTQYF. CDR3 in DNA: TGCGCCAGCAGCCAAGATGTACGACTAGCGCGCACAGATACGCAGTATTTT.

The chain combines TRBV6-5 with TRBJ1-5; possibly TRBD1 for D (6 bases). The CDR3 consists of 14 residues. Germline V gene sequence: CDR1 MNHEY, CDR2 SVGAGI. V was cut by 6 bases and J by 4 bases, with 13 bases left in between. The CDR3 region is CASSSGAPNQPQHF. The CDR3 bases are TGTGCCAGCAGCTCAGGGGCTCCGAATCAGCCCCAGCATTTT.

This clone has a single count. The V and J genes are TRBV28 and TRBJ2-2; D might be TRBD2 (6 bases). There are 15 residues in the CDR3. V lost 4 bases, J lost 9 bases, and 18 bases lay in between. Germline loops: CDR1 MDHEN, CDR2 SYDVKM. Here the CDR3 reads CASSSTGTRLRELFF. CDR3 nucleotides: TGTGCCAGCAGTTCGACCGGGACTCGGCTTCGGGAGCTGTTTTTT.

A few counts support this clone. This chain joins TRBV28 and TRBJ1-1; D remains unclear. The CDR3 consists of 14 residues. The germline V gene has CDR1 MDHEN and CDR2 SYDVKM. V was pared by 2 bases and J by 2 bases, with 9 bases between. The CDR3: CASSLMTGNTEAFF. CDR3 DNA: TGTGCCAGCAGTTTAATGACGGGAAACACTGAAGCTTTCTTT.

The genes are TRBV6-5 and TRBJ1-2, with D unresolved. CDR3 length equals 13 residues. The germline V gene encodes CDR1 MNHEY and CDR2 SVGAGI. V gave up 2 bases and J gave up 1 base, with 5 bases separating them. The CDR3, as DNA: TGTGCCAGCAGTTACCCGGGTAACTATGGCTACACCTTC. Translation gives CASSYPGNYGYTF.

This sequence joins TRBV12-5 and TRBJ1-1; D gene unclear. CDR3 length: 14 amino acids. Germline lookup yields CDR1 LGHNT and CDR2 FRNRAP. V lost 6 bases and J 0 bases, leaving 11 bases between the germline ends. Written as DNA, the CDR3 is TGTGCTAGTGGATCTACAGCTATGAACACTGAAGCTTTCTTT. Translated: CASGSTAMNTEAFF.